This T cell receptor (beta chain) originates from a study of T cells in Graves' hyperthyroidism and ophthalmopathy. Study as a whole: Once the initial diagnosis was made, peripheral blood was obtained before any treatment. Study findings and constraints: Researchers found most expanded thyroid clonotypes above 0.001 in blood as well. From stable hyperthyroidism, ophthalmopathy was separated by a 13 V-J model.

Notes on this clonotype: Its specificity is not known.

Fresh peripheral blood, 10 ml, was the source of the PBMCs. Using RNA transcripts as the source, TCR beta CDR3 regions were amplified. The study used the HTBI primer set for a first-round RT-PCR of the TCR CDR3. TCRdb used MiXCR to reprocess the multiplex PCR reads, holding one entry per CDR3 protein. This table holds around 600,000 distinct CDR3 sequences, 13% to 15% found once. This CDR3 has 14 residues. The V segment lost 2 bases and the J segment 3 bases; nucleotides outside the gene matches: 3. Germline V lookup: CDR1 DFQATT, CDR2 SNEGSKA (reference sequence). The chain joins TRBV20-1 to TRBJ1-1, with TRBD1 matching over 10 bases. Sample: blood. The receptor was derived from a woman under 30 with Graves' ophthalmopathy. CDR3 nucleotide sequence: TGCAGTGCTAGAAAGGGACAGGGGTACACTGAAGCTTTCTTT. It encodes CSARKGQGYTEAFF.